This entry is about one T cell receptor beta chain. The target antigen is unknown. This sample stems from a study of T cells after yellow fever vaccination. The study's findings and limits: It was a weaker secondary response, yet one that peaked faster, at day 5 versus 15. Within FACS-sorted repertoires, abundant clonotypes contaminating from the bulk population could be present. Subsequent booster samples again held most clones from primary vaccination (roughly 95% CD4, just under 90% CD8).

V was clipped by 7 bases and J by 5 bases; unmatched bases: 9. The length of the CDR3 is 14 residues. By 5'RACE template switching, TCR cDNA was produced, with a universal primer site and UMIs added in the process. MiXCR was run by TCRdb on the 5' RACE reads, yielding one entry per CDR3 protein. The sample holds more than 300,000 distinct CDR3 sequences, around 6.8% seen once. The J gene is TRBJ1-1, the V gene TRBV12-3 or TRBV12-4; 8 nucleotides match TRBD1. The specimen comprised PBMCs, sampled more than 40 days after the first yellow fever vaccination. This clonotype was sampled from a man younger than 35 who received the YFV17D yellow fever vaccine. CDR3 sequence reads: CASKFSDRETEAFF. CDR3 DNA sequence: TGTGCCAGCAAATTTTCGGACAGGGAGACTGAAGCTTTCTTT.